The 15 T cell receptor beta chains in this list originate from one sample, sequenced in a study of blood T cell repertoires in COVID-19. TCRdb's table, derived via immunoSEQ multiplex PCR, lists solely in-frame clones and lacks some. Of roughly 80,000 clones in the sample, more than 70% were seen once. Sequenced sample: peripheral blood. These receptors were collected from a woman aged 70 to 79 with acute or convalescent COVID-19.

This sequence joins TRBV9 and TRBJ2-3; maybe TRBD2 (6 bases). V was trimmed by 0 bases and J by 4 bases, leaving 15 bases between them. CDR3 length: 16 residues. Germline CDR1 is SGDLS and CDR2 is YYNGEE. The CDR3, as DNA: TGTGCCAGCAGCGTAGGAAGAAGTGGAGGGGCAGATACGCAGTATTTT. Translating gives CASSVGRSGGADTQYF.

The rearrangement links TRBV6-6 to TRBJ2-2; D may be TRBD1 (6 bases). Trimming cost V 8 bases and J 4 bases, with 11 bases left between them. The germline V gene has CDR1 MNHNY and CDR2 SVGAGI (reference sequence). The CDR3 covers 13 residues. CDR3 sequence (DNA): TGTGCCAGCGGGTGGACAGTCACCGGGGAGCTGTTTTTT. This encodes CASGWTVTGELFF.

This chain joins TRBV12-3 or TRBV12-4 and TRBJ1-1; D may be TRBD1 (5 bases). The CDR3 extends over 13 amino acids. The V gene lost 3 bases and the J gene lost 3 bases, with 8 bases spanning the gap. The CDR3 reads CASSFLRDTEAFF. DNA of the CDR3: TGTGCCAGCAGTTTTCTCAGGGACACTGAAGCTTTCTTT.

This chain joins TRBV7-9 and TRBJ1-2; TRBD1 aligns across 8 bases. CDR1 is SEHNR and CDR2 is FQNEAQ in the germline V gene (reference sequence). The V gene end was trimmed by 3 bases and the J gene end by 14 bases; junction bases not matched to a gene: 8. The CDR3 is 12 amino acids. CDR3 nucleotides: TGTGCCAGCAGCTTGGACAGGGCGAGGGAGACCTTC. Protein: CASSLDRARETF.

The rearrangement links TRBV15 to TRBJ1-2; D may be TRBD1 (6 bases). Germline assignment: CDR1 LNHNV and CDR2 YYDKDF (reference sequence). The CDR3 is made up of 18 amino acids. Deletions cut 1 base from V and 0 bases from J, with 18 bases between. CDR3 sequence (DNA): TGTGCCACCAGCAGAGGGGCAGGGGCGGAGAGGGCTAACTATGGCTACACCTTC. Its translation is CATSRGAGAERANYGYTF.

The CDR3 protein is CASSILAGNYNEQFF. CDR3 DNA: TGTGCCAGCAGCATCCTAGCGGGGAACTACAATGAGCAGTTCTTC. This chain joins TRBV7-2 and TRBJ2-1, with 9 bases lining up with TRBD2. V lost 5 bases, J lost 3 bases, and 5 bases stayed unmatched. The length of the CDR3 is 15 residues. Looked up from germline, CDR1 is SGHTA and CDR2 is FQGNSA.

CDR3 in amino acids: CASSKRRASGPPGETQYF. CDR3 nucleotide sequence: TGTGCCAGCAGCAAAAGAAGGGCTAGCGGGCCCCCTGGGGAGACCCAGTACTTC. The chain has TRBV21-1 and TRBJ2-5; the D segment call TRBD2 is taken from the table without a DNA check. TRBV21-1 is a known pseudogene. This CDR3 is built from 18 residues.

V is TRBV6-5 and J is TRBJ2-7; a possible D gene is TRBD1 (6 bases). The CDR3 covers 15 residues. CDR1 and CDR2 from the germline V gene are MNHEY and SVGAGI. With 5 bases removed from V and 3 bases from J, the gap between germline ends came to 17 bases. CDR3 sequence: CASSLTLTGVYEQYV. The CDR3 DNA reads as TGTGCCAGCAGTCTTACCCTGACAGGAGTCTACGAGCAGTACGTC.

The chain joins TRBV6-5 to TRBJ2-1; 8 bases match TRBD1. J was trimmed by 9 bases and V by 0 bases; bases with no gene match: 1. The CDR3 consists of 13 residues. Germline V gene data show CDR1 as MNHEY and CDR2 as SVGAGI. The CDR3 sequence: CASSYSTGVEQFF. The CDR3 nucleotides are TGTGCCAGCAGTTACTCGACAGGGGTTGAGCAGTTCTTC.

This clone appeared a single time. The gene calls are TRBV10-3 and TRBJ2-7, with TRBD2 identical over 7 bases. Trimming took 8 bases from V and 3 from J; bases not matched to a gene: 7. The CDR3 sequence is 13 residues long. Germline values: CDR1 ENHRY, CDR2 SYGVKD. CDR3 coding DNA: TGTGCCATCGGGGCGGGAGTAGGCTACGAGCAGTACGTC. Translating it yields CAIGAGVGYEQYV.

V is TRBV28 and J is TRBJ1-1; D is ambiguous. V was clipped by 6 bases and J by 5 bases, with 7 bases between them. Germline V gene sequence: CDR1 MDHEN, CDR2 SYDVKM. This CDR3 is built from 11 residues. CDR3 sequence (DNA): TGTGCCAGCAGCCTAATAACTGAAGCTTTCTTT. Protein: CASSLITEAFF. Together with reference TRBV28 and TRBJ1-1, the CDR3 gives the full variable domain: DVKVTQSSRYLVKRTGEKVFLECVQDMDHENMFWYRQDPGLGLRLIYFSYDVKMKEKGDIPEGYSVSREKKERFSLILESASTNQTSMYLCASSLITEAFFGQGTRLTVV.

The chain joins TRBV2 to TRBJ1-2; D is perhaps TRBD1 (6 bases). Germline V gene sequence: CDR1 SNHLY, CDR2 FYNNEI. The CDR3 has 14 amino acids. Trimming stripped 8 bases from V and 2 bases from J, with 15 bases between. In DNA form, the CDR3 reads TGTGCCAGCGGTGGACAGCTTCCAAACTATGGCTACACCTTC. Its translation is CASGGQLPNYGYTF.

The chain uses TRBV7-8 and TRBJ2-7, with D possibly TRBD2 on 6 matching bases. V was shortened by 1 base and J by 6 bases, with 10 bases between the two germline ends. Germline values: CDR1 SGHVS, CDR2 FQNEAQ. The CDR3 totals 13 residues. CDR3 nucleotide sequence: TGTGCCAGCAGCTTAGGGGAGGACCGCGAGCAGTACGTC. It is translated as CASSLGEDREQYV.

The gene calls are TRBV3-1 (or the pseudogene TRBV3-2) and TRBJ2-1; TRBD2 might be the D (6 bases). V shed 0 bases and J shed 9 bases, with 15 bases lying between them. This CDR3 region has 15 residues. Germline V lookup: CDR1 LGHDT, CDR2 YNNKEL (reference sequence). The DNA of the CDR3 is TGTGCCAGCAGCCAAGATATACGGGGGTGGAGTGAGCAGTTCTTC. Protein product: CASSQDIRGWSEQFF.

CDR3 nucleotides: TGCAGCGTTAAACCGGGACAGGGCTTCTCCTACGAGCAGTACGTC. Translating gives CSVKPGQGFSYEQYV. The chain uses TRBV29-1 and TRBJ2-7, with TRBD1 identical over 9 bases. With 5 bases clipped from V and 0 bases from J, the junction kept 8 bases outside the gene matches. The CDR3 is 15 amino acids. Germline CDR1 SQVTM, CDR2 ANQGSEA.